This is a list of T cell receptor beta chains from one sample in a study of beta chain features in type 1 diabetes. Measured with immunoSEQ multiplex PCR; TCRdb has only the in-frame clones, and not every one. The sample carries hundreds of thousands of clones, about an eighth recorded once. Source material: naive CD4+ T cells from blood. The receptors come from a man younger than 30 with type 1 diabetes. Each CDR3 is given with its conserved first and last residue. A D gene is named only where the DNA matches it firmly. Expanded clones get a size class; other rows say once, few or many, or leave the size out.

CDR3 length	clone size	V gene	D gene	J gene	CDR3 protein	CDR3 DNA
14	NA	TRBV30	NA	TRBJ1-2	CAWSDNRPFYGYTF	TGTGCCTGGAGTGATAACAGACCTTTCTATGGCTACACCTTC
11	NA	TRBV25-1	NA	TRBJ2-7	CASQQFYEQYF	TGTGCCAGCCAACAATTTTACGAGCAGTACTTC
14	few	TRBV28	NA	TRBJ2-7	CASVSPGLSYEQYF	TGTGCCAGTGTTTCCCCGGGACTTTCCTACGAGCAGTACTTC
15	NA	TRBV14	NA	TRBJ2-3	CASSQRGPTFVGQYF	TGTGCCAGCAGCCAAAGGGGACCGACCTTTGTTGGGCAGTATTTT
15	NA	TRBV25-1	TRBD2	TRBJ2-3	CASSPGTSGIDTQYF	TGTGCCAGCAGTCCCGGGACTAGCGGGATAGATACGCAGTATTTT
13	few	TRBV7-2	NA	TRBJ1-5	CASSLEGDQPQHF	TGTGCCAGCAGCTTAGAAGGAGATCAGCCCCAGCATTTT
16	few	TRBV10-3	TRBD1	TRBJ2-4	CAIRPGQGRAKNIQYF	TGTGCCATCAGGCCCGGACAGGGAAGGGCCAAAAACATTCAGTACTTC
15	few	TRBV2	TRBD2	TRBJ2-2	CASSPRGGPTGELFF	TGTGCCAGCAGTCCCCGCGGGGGTCCCACCGGGGAGCTGTTTTTT
18	NA	TRBV21-1	NA	TRBJ2-1	CARDDRAHPIAYYNEQFF	TGTGCCAGGGACGACAGGGCCCACCCCATCGCCTACTACAATGAGCAGTTCTTC
11	NA	TRBV29-1	NA	TRBJ1-2	CSARRGDGYTF	TGCAGCGCCCGTCGGGGGGATGGCTACACCTTC
13	NA	TRBV9	NA	TRBJ2-1	CASSVVGYNEQFF	TGTGCCAGCAGCGTCGTGGGCTACAATGAGCAGTTCTTC
16	NA	TRBV7-3	NA	TRBJ2-2	CASSLISTANTGELFF	TGTGCCAGCAGCTTAATAAGTACCGCGAACACCGGGGAGCTGTTTTTT
14	NA	TRBV27	NA	TRBJ2-3	CAIPRTSCTDTQYF	TGTGCCATTCCCAGGACCTCGTGCACAGATACGCAGTATTTT
14	few	TRBV7-9	TRBD2	TRBJ2-5	CAVSGGNLQETQYF	TGTGCTGTATCGGGAGGAAACCTACAAGAGACCCAGTACTTC
16	NA	TRBV29-1	TRBD2	TRBJ2-5	CSVGGASGGYQETQYF	TGCAGCGTCGGGGGCGCTAGCGGGGGTTACCAAGAGACCCAGTACTTC
12	NA	TRBV29-1	NA	TRBJ1-3	CSVWVKQNTIYF	TGCAGCGTTTGGGTGAAGCAAAACACCATATATTTT
14	NA	TRBV2	NA	TRBJ1-5	CASSDRAANQPQHF	TGTGCCAGCAGTGATAGGGCAGCTAATCAGCCCCAGCATTTT
12	NA	TRBV28	NA	TRBJ2-5	CASSSVGRTQYF	TGTGCCAGCAGTTCCGTCGGTCGAACCCAGTACTTC
13	NA	TRBV2	TRBD1	TRBJ1-1	CASSGQGNTEAFF	TGTGCCAGCTCGGGACAGGGGAACACTGAAGCTTTCTTT
14	few	TRBV7-6	NA	TRBJ2-3	CASGRLTHTDTQYF	TGTGCCAGCGGCCGACTAACCCACACAGATACGCAGTATTTT
13	NA	TRBV29-1	NA	TRBJ1-2	CSGDVGGNYGYTF	TGCAGCGGTGACGTCGGGGGGAACTATGGCTACACCTTC
14	few	TRBV11-3	TRBD1	TRBJ2-3	CASSPGQAEDTQYF	TGTGCCAGCAGCCCGGGACAGGCTGAGGATACGCAGTATTTT
16	few	TRBV25-1	NA	TRBJ2-2	CASSEFGRGSTGELFF	TGTGCCAGCAGTGAATTTGGTCGAGGGAGCACCGGGGAGCTGTTTTTT
15	few	TRBV7-2	TRBD2	TRBJ2-7	CASTPGQRGRNEQYF	TGTGCCAGCACCCCGGGGCAGCGGGGAAGAAACGAGCAGTACTTC
16	NA	TRBV7-2	NA	TRBJ2-3	CASSPPLELSTDTQYF	TGTGCCAGCAGTCCCCCGCTAGAGCTTAGCACAGATACGCAGTATTTT
11	few	TRBV20-1	NA	TRBJ1-4	CSVRQNEKLFF	TGCAGTGTTAGGCAGAATGAAAAACTGTTTTTT
13	few	TRBV6-1	TRBD1	TRBJ1-1	CASLRDSFPEAFF	TGTGCCAGCCTCCGGGACAGTTTCCCTGAAGCTTTCTTT
16	NA	TRBV7-2	NA	TRBJ2-4	CASSFNTLNAKNIQYF	TGTGCCAGCAGCTTTAATACCCTAAATGCCAAAAACATTCAGTACTTC
16	NA	TRBV4-2	TRBD2	TRBJ2-3	CASSQEPSGGGDTQYF	TGTGCCAGCAGCCAAGAGCCTAGCGGGGGGGGAGATACGCAGTATTTT
15	few	TRBV7-2	TRBD1	TRBJ2-2	CASSLYRGNTGELFF	TGTGCCAGCAGCCTATACAGGGGTAACACCGGGGAGCTGTTTTTT
16	NA	TRBV4-3	TRBD1	TRBJ1-3	CASSQDFTGVGNTIYF	TGCGCCAGCAGCCAAGACTTTACAGGGGTTGGAAACACCATATATTTT
12	NA	TRBV7-9	TRBD1	TRBJ1-1	CASRKGQGKAFF	TGTGCCAGCAGGAAAGGACAGGGTAAAGCTTTCTTT